This TCR beta chain was found in a study of OX40 agonist ivuxolimab in advanced cancers. Whole-study context: Partial response was recorded in three patients: one hepatocellular carcinoma and two cutaneous melanoma cases.

Measured with immunoSEQ multiplex PCR; TCRdb has only the in-frame clones, and not every one. The sample includes more than 60,000 clones, around 94% of them seen just once. The CDR3 is 15 amino acids. The germline V gene has CDR1 SGHKS and CDR2 YYEKEE (reference sequence). V trimming: 4 bases; J trimming: 0 bases; junction bases outside the gene matches: 3. Notes on this clone: Its matching antigen is unknown.

Overall study findings and caveats: Antigen targets of the expanded peripheral T cells went undetermined. In CD8+ T cells, expanded clones were on average more numerous than in CD4+.

The V gene is TRBV5-5, the J gene TRBJ2-2, with 7 nucleotides matching TRBD2. The sequences come from CD4+ or CD8+ T cells sorted from blood, collected in a trial of the OX40 agonist ivuxolimab. This receptor was identified in an adult with an advanced solid tumor such as melanoma, head and neck, liver or kidney cancer. This CDR3 is CASSPLAANTGELFF. CDR3 sequence (DNA): TGTGCCAGCAGCCCTCTAGCGGCGAACACCGGGGAGCTGTTTTTT. The variable domain in full, completed from reference TRBV5-5 and TRBJ2-2, reads DAGVTQSPTHLIKTRGQQVTLRCSPISGHKSVSWYQQVLGQGPQFIFQYYEKEERGRGNFPDRFSARQFPNYSSELNVNALLLGDSALYLCASSPLAANTGELFFGEGSRLTVL.